These 8 T cell receptor beta chains were all obtained from the same sample, sequenced in a study of human T cells and chemical hapten exposure. TCRdb re-analysed the RACE reads in MiXCR, keeping a single row per CDR3 protein. The repertoire includes 35,000 or so distinct CDR3 sequences, 9% to 12% of them detected once, and roughly 27% sits in the top ten. As for time point: pre-sensitization, week 0. Treatment indicated: therapeutic diphenylcyclopropenone sensitization with weekly scalp DPC. Unfractionated whole blood was the source from which total RNA was extracted. The sample here was whole blood, taken in connection with sensitization to the hapten diphenylcyclopropenone (DPC). These receptors were obtained from a man aged 50-59 years with alopecia areata. Some clones in this sample may be carry-over from other donors' samples.

In its sample, this clonotype was seen many times. V usage is TRBV20-1 and J usage is TRBJ2-1; 8 positions match TRBD2. Germline V lookup: CDR1 DFQATT, CDR2 SNEGSKA (reference sequence). J gave up 6 bases and V 0 bases, and 10 bases lay outside the gene matches. There are 16 residues in the CDR3. The CDR3 sequence: CSARDRREGRSNEQFF. DNA for the CDR3: TGCAGTGCTAGAGATCGCCGGGAGGGCCGATCCAATGAGCAGTTCTTC.

This clonotype was picked up many times. This sequence joins TRBV19 and TRBJ2-7; D is perhaps TRBD1 (5 bases). V dropped 10 bases and J dropped 3 bases, with 16 bases sitting between them. The CDR3 sequence is 13 residues long. The germline V gene has CDR1 LNHDA and CDR2 SQIVND (reference sequence). CDR3 nucleotide sequence: TGTGCCACTTCCATGGCAGGGATCTACGAGCAGTACTTC. Its protein is CATSMAGIYEQYF.

This clonotype occurred many times. This chain links TRBV20-1 with TRBJ2-5; the D gene is possibly TRBD1 (8 bases). Germline V gene data show CDR1 as DFQATT and CDR2 as SNEGSKA (reference sequence). Trimming left V 4 bases short and J 3 bases short, with 18 bases between. CDR3 size: 15 residues. The CDR3: CSAKNDRGGKETQYF. In nucleotides, the CDR3 is TGCAGTGCTAAGAATGACAGGGGAGGGAAAGAGACCCAGTACTTC.

Ten or more counts support this clonotype. This chain links TRBV7-8 with TRBJ1-1, with D possibly matching TRBD1 (5 bases). CDR3 size: 15 residues. Germline loops: CDR1 SGHVS, CDR2 FQNEAQ. Trimming removed 3 bases from V and 4 bases from J, with 15 bases in between. The CDR3: CASSLLDNLGTEAFF. CDR3 coding DNA: TGTGCCAGCAGCTTGTTGGACAACTTAGGCACTGAAGCTTTCTTT.

The chain joins TRBV7-2 to TRBJ2-7; D perhaps matches TRBD2 (5 bases). Germline V gene sequence: CDR1 SGHTA, CDR2 FQGNSA. This CDR3 region has 13 residues. Between the trimmed V and J ends, which lost 6 bases and 0 bases, there was a span of 9 bases. CDR3 sequence: CASSSGNSYEQYF. For the CDR3, the DNA is TGTGCCAGCAGTTCCGGGAACTCCTACGAGCAGTACTTC.

This clonotype was counted only a few times. The chain recombines TRBV5-5 with TRBJ2-3; no reliable D call. Germline-derived CDR1 and CDR2 are SGHKS and YYEKEE (reference sequence). The V end was cut by 2 bases, the J end by 10 bases, with 20 bases between. The CDR3 runs 15 residues. DNA for the CDR3: TGTGCCAGCAGCTTAGACGTCGGTTCGGTGGGTCCGCAGTATTTT. Its translation: CASSLDVGSVGPQYF.

This chain connects TRBV9 to TRBJ2-7; D could derive from TRBD1 or TRBD2 (5 bases each). Germline loops: CDR1 SGDLS, CDR2 YYNGEE. V shed 4 bases and J shed 4 bases, with 18 bases lying between them. The CDR3 runs to 15 residues. The CDR3, as DNA: TGTGCCAGCAGCCCGACAATAAGGGGCGGGTACGAGCAGTACTTC. Translating gives CASSPTIRGGYEQYF.

This clonotype was seen repeatedly, ten times or more. Here the CDR3 reads CASSPLADYNEQFF. DNA of the CDR3: TGTGCCAGCAGCCCACTTGCAGACTACAATGAGCAGTTCTTC. The J gene is TRBJ2-1, the V gene TRBV7-9; D call uncertain. This CDR3 is built from 14 residues. The V and J ends lost 5 bases and 3 bases respectively, with 11 bases between them. Germline assignment: CDR1 SEHNR and CDR2 FQNEAQ (reference sequence).